The T cell receptor beta chain described here comes from a study of CD8 T cells in ankylosing spondylitis. This clonotype was detected many times. Its antigen is not known. Quantitative 5'-RACE was performed with molecular barcodes, and it yielded the TCR beta libraries. TCRdb processed the 5' RACE reads anew with MiXCR; each CDR3 protein has one entry. The sample lists some 37,000 distinct CDR3 sequences; 6% were seen once. The study, taken as a whole, reports: Clones tied to disease were said to be significantly enriched in matched ankylosing spondylitis synovial fluid. What appeared characteristic of ankylosing spondylitis blood was a TCR beta motif of fewer than ten highly homologous variants.

This CDR3 is 14 amino acids long. With 6 bases clipped from V and 4 bases from J, the junction kept 6 bases outside the gene matches. From germline, CDR1 is SGHVS and CDR2 FQNEAQ. The source material was blood, either unsorted or a sorted T cell fraction (not recorded which). This rearrangement joins TRBV7-8 to TRBJ2-7; 10 bases line up with TRBD1. The source is a male donor with ankylosing spondylitis or in good health (not recorded which). The CDR3 region is CASRRTGGDYEQYF. In DNA, the CDR3 is TGTGCCAGCAGGAGGACAGGGGGGGATTACGAGCAGTACTTC.